This is a list of T cell receptor beta chains from one sample in a study of PD-L1 blockade in urothelial cancer. Clones were sequenced by immunoSEQ multiplex PCR, and TCRdb holds only the in-frame ones, with some missing. The sample lists about 95,000 clones; around 91% were seen once. Sample: PBMCs, taken around atezolizumab (anti-PD-L1) treatment. The receptors were gathered from a man aged 55 to 70 with urothelial cancer. CDR3s include the opening cysteine and the closing phenylalanine or tryptophan. The D gene is left open where the match is weak. Size values are once, few and many counts, or a class for expanded clones, and some rows have none.

CDR3nt | CDR3aa | v_gene | abundance | j_gene | d_gene
TGCAGTGCTAATCCAGGGGGCGAGCAGTACTTC | CSANPGGEQYF | TRBV20-1 | . | TRBJ2-7 | TRBD1
TGTGCCATCTATGGGCAGGGAACTGGAAACACCATATATTTT | CAIYGQGTGNTIYF | TRBV10-3 | . | TRBJ1-3 | .
TGTGCCAGCAGGTGGCGGAAAGTCACAGATACGCAGTATTTT | CASRWRKVTDTQYF | TRBV11-2 | . | TRBJ2-3 | .
TGCGCCAGCAGCCAAGTCCGGGGACTAGCGGGAATGACGTCCTACAATGAGCAGTTCTTC | CASSQVRGLAGMTSYNEQFF | TRBV4-1 | once | TRBJ2-1 | TRBD2
TGTGCCATCAGTGACCCGACAGGGAATCAGCCCCAGCATTTT | CAISDPTGNQPQHF | TRBV10-3 | . | TRBJ1-5 | TRBD1
TGTGCCAGCAGCTCCGCGGCGGGGTGGTCAGATACGCAGTATTTT | CASSSAAGWSDTQYF | TRBV7-2 | . | TRBJ2-3 | .
TGTGCCAGTAGTAATACAAGAGAGACCCAGTACTTC | CASSNTRETQYF | TRBV19 | . | TRBJ2-5 | .
TGTGCCAGCAGCCTTTCCGGACAGAACACTGAAGCTTTCTTT | CASSLSGQNTEAFF | TRBV9 | . | TRBJ1-1 | .
TGCGCCAGCACTTCGGATGTCAGGGGGAGGAGGAACACTGAAGCTTTCTTT | CASTSDVRGRRNTEAFF | TRBV4-3 | . | TRBJ1-1 | TRBD1
TGTGCCAGCAGCCGGCCCCCCGGGGGAGCTTTCTTT | CASSRPPGGAFF | TRBV6-5 | few | TRBJ1-1 | .
TGCGCCAGCAGCCGACAAGGGCCTCCTAGCGGGGACTACAATGAGCAGTTCTTC | CASSRQGPPSGDYNEQFF | TRBV4-1 | . | TRBJ2-1 | TRBD2
TGTGCCAGCAGCTTGGATGGGCGGCTAGCGGGGTCCTACGAGCAGTACTTC | CASSLDGRLAGSYEQYF | TRBV5-5 | . | TRBJ2-7 | TRBD2
TGTGCCAGCAGTTCCGGGAGCTCCTACGAGCAGTACTTC | CASSSGSSYEQYF | TRBV28 | . | TRBJ2-7 | .
TGTGCCATCAGTGATACAGTGGCGGGGGGGACAAATGGCTACACCTTC | CAISDTVAGGTNGYTF | TRBV10-3 | . | TRBJ1-2 | .
TGTGCCAGCAGTTTGAGGCGGGAGGGCCTGGTCTTC | CASSLRREGLVF | TRBV28 | . | TRBJ2-1 | TRBD2
TGTGCCAGCAGTGAAGTGGGTGGAGGAAAAGAGACCCAGTACTTC | CASSEVGGGKETQYF | TRBV6-1 | . | TRBJ2-5 | .
TGTGCCAGCAGCTTAGCGCGTGCTAGCGGGGGCGATGAGCAGTTCTTC | CASSLARASGGDEQFF | TRBV7-6 | . | TRBJ2-1 | TRBD2
TGCGCCAGCAGCCTTCAACAGGGAGATGAGCAGTTCTTC | CASSLQQGDEQFF | TRBV4-1 | . | TRBJ2-1 | .
TGTGCCAGCAGCTTAATAGGACTAGCGGGCAACGAGCAGTACTTC | CASSLIGLAGNEQYF | TRBV6-6 | few | TRBJ2-7 | TRBD2
TGTGCCAGCACAGGGACTAGCGGGATTTGGGGCACCGGGGAGCTGTTTTTT | CASTGTSGIWGTGELFF | TRBV25-1 | . | TRBJ2-2 | TRBD2
TGTGCCAGCAGCTTAAATCCCCCGTCCTACGAGCAGTACTTC | CASSLNPPSYEQYF | TRBV7-9 | . | TRBJ2-7 | .
TGTGCCTGGAGTGGGGGCAGGATAAACTCTGGGGCCAACGTCCTGACTTTC | CAWSGGRINSGANVLTF | TRBV30 | . | TRBJ2-6 | .
TGTGCCAGCAGCCCCAGGTCGGGGGTCAATGAGCAGTTCTTC | CASSPRSGVNEQFF | TRBV7-9 | once | TRBJ2-1 | .
TGTGCCAGCAGTAGGGAGGGAGGTAGGACTGAAGCTTTCTTT | CASSREGGRTEAFF | TRBV6-6 | . | TRBJ1-1 | .
TGTGCCAGCAGCGTAGGAGTGGCGTTCGGAGACAATGAGCAGTTCTTC | CASSVGVAFGDNEQFF | TRBV9 | . | TRBJ2-1 | .